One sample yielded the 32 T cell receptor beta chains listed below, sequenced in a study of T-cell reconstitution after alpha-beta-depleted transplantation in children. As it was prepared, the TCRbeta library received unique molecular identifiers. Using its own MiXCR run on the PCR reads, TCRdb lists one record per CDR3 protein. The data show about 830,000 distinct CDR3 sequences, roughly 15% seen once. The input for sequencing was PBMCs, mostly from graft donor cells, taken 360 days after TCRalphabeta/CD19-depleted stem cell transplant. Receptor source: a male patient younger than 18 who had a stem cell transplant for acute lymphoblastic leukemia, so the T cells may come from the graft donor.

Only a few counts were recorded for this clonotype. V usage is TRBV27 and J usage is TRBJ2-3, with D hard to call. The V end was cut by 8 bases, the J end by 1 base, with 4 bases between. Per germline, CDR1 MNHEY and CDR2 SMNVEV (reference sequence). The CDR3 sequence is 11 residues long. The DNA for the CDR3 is TGTGCCAGCGGGGGCACAGATACGCAGTATTTT. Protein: CASGGTDTQYF.

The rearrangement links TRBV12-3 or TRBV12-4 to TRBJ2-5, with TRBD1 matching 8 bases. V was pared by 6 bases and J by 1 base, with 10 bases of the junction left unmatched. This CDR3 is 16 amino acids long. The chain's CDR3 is CASSFPTGAGQETQYF. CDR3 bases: TGTGCCAGCAGCTTCCCGACAGGGGCAGGCCAAGAGACCCAGTACTTC.

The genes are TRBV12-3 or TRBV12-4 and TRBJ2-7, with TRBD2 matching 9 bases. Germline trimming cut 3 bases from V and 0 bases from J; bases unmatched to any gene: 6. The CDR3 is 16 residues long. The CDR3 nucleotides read TGTGCCAGCAGTTTTCGTCTAGCGGGGCCCTCCTACGAGCAGTACTTC. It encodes CASSFRLAGPSYEQYF.

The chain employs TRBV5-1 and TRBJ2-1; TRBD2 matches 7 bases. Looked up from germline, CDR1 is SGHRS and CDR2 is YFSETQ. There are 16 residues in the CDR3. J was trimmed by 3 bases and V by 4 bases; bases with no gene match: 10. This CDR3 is CASSPFLAGDYNEQFF. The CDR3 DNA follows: TGCGCCAGCAGCCCTTTCTTGGCGGGGGACTACAATGAGCAGTTCTTC.

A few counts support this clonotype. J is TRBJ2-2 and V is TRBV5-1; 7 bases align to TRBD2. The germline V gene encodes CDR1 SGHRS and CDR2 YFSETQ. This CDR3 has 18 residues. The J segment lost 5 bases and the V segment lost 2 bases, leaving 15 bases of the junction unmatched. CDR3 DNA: TGCGCCAGCAGCTTTCGGGACTACCCCTCTATTAATACCGGGGAGCTGTTTTTT. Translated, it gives CASSFRDYPSINTGELFF.

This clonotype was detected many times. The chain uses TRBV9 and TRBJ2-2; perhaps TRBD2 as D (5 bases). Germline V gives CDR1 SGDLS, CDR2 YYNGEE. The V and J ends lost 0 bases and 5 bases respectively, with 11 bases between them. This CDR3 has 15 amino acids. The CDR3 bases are TGTGCCAGCAGCGTAGGAGCTCGGGGTACCGGGGAGCTGTTTTTT. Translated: CASSVGARGTGELFF.

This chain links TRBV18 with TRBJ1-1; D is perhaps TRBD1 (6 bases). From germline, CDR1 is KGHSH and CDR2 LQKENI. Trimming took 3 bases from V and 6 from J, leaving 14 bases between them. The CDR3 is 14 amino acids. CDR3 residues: CASSPPQGQSEAFF. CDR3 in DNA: TGTGCCAGCTCACCGCCACAGGGTCAGTCTGAAGCTTTCTTT. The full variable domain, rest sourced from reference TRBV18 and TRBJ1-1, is NAGVMQNPRHLVRRRGQEARLRCSPMKGHSHVYWYRQLPEEGLKFMVYLQKENIIDESGMPKERFSAEFPKEGPSILRIQQVVRGDSAAYFCASSPPQGQSEAFFGQGTRLTVV.

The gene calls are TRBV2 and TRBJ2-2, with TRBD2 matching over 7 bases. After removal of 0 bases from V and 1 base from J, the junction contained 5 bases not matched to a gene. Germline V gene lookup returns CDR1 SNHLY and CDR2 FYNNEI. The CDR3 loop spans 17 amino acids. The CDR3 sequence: CASSEARGTKNTGELFF. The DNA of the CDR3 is TGTGCCAGCAGTGAAGCGCGGGGGACTAAGAACACCGGGGAGCTGTTTTTT.

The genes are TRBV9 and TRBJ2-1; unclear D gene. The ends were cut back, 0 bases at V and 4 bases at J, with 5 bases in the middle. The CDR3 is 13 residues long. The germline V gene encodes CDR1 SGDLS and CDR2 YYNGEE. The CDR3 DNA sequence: TGTGCCAGCAGCGTAGACCGATACAATGAGCAGTTCTTC. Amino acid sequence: CASSVDRYNEQFF.

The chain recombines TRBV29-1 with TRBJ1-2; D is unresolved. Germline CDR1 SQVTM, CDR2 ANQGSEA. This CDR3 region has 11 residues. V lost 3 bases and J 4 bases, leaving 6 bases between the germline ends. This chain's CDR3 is CSVEAAYGYTF. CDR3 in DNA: TGCAGCGTTGAGGCTGCCTATGGCTACACCTTC.

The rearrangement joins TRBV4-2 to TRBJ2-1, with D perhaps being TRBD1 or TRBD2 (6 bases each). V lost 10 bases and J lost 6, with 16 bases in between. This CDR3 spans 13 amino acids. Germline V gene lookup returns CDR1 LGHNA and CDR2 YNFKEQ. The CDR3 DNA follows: TGTGCCATGAGCCCTAGGGGGGTCAATGAGCAGTTCTTC. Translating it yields CAMSPRGVNEQFF.

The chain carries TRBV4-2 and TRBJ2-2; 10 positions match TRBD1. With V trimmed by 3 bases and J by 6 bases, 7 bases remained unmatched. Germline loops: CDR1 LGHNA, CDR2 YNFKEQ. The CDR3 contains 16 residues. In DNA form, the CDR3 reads TGTGCCAGCAGCCATGTGGACAGGGGGACTCCCGGGGAGCTGTTTTTT. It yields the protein CASSHVDRGTPGELFF.

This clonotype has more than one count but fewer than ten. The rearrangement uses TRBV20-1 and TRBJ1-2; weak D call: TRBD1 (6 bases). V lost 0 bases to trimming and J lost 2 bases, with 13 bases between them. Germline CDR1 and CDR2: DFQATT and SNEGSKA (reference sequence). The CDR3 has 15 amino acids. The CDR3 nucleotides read TGCAGTGCTAGAGACCGGCAGGGGATAAACTATGGCTACACCTTC. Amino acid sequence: CSARDRQGINYGYTF.

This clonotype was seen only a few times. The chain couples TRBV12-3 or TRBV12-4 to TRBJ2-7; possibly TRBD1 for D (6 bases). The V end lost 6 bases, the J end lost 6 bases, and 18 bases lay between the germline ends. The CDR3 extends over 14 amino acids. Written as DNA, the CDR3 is TGTGCCAGCAGCCAACAGGGCCTTATGGGCGAGCAGTACTTC. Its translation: CASSQQGLMGEQYF.

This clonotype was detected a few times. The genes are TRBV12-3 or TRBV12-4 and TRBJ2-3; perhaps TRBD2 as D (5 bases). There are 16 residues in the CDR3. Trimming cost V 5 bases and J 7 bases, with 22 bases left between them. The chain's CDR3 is CASSLPVDLSLYTQYF. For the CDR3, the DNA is TGTGCCAGCAGTCTCCCCGTGGACTTATCGCTCTATACGCAGTATTTT.

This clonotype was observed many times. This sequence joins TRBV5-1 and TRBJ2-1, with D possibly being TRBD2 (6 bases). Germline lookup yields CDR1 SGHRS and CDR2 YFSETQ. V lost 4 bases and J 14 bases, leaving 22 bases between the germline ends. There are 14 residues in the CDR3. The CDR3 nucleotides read TGCGCCAGCAGCCCCACGGGGGAGCGGTACGATAAGTTCTTC. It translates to CASSPTGERYDKFF. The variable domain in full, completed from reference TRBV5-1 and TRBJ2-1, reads KAGVTQTPRYLIKTRGQQVTLSCSPISGHRSVSWYQQTPGQGLQFLFEYFSETQRNKGNFPGRFSGRQFSNSRSEMNVSTLELGDSALYLCASSPTGERYDKFFGPGTRLTVL.

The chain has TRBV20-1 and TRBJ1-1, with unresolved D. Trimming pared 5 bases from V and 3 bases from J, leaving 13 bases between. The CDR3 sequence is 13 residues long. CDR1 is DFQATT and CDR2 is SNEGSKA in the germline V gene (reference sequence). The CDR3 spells CSAFGPGDTEAFF. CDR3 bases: TGCAGTGCTTTCGGACCTGGGGACACTGAAGCTTTCTTT.

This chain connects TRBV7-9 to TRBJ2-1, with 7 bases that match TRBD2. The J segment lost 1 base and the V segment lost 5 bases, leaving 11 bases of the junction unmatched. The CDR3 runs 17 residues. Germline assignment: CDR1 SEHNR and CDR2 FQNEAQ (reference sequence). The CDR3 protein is CASSPRRGLESYNEQFF. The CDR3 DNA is TGTGCCAGCAGCCCTCGACGCGGACTAGAGTCCTACAATGAGCAGTTCTTC.

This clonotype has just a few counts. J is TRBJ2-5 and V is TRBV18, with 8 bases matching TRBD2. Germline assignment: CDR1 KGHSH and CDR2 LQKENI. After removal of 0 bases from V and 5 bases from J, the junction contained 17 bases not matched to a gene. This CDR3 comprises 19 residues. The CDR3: CASSPPVAGTRGGRETQYF. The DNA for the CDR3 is TGTGCCAGCTCACCACCGGTTGCTGGGACTAGAGGAGGAAGGGAGACCCAGTACTTC.

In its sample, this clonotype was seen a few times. CDR3 nucleotide sequence: TGTGCCAGCAGCTCCCGATTCTATGGCTACACCTTC. Translation: CASSSRFYGYTF. The V gene is TRBV7-3, the J gene TRBJ1-2; unclear D gene. The germline V and J ends were trimmed by 4 bases and 4 bases, with 7 bases remaining between them. CDR1 SGHTA and CDR2 FQGTGA come from the germline V gene. The CDR3 runs 12 residues.

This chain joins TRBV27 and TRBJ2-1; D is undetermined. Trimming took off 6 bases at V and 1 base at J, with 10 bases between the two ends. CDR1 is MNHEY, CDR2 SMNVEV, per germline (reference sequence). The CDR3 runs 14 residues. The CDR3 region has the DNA TGTGCCAGCAGCGCGAGACTTTCCTACAATGAGCAGTTCTTC. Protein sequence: CASSARLSYNEQFF.

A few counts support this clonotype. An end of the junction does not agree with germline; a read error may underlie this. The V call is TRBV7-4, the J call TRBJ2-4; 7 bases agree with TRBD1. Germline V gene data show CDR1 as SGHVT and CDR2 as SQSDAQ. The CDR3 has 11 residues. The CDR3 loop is CASSLADRVGF. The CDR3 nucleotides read TGTGCCAGCAGCTTGGCCGACAGGGTAGGCTTC.

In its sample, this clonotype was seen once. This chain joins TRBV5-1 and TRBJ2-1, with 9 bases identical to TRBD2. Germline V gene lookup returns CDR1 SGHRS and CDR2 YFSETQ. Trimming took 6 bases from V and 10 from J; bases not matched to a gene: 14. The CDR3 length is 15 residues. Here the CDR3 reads CASTPTSGFTGEQFF. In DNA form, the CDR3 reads TGCGCCAGCACCCCGACTAGCGGCTTTACGGGGGAGCAGTTCTTC.

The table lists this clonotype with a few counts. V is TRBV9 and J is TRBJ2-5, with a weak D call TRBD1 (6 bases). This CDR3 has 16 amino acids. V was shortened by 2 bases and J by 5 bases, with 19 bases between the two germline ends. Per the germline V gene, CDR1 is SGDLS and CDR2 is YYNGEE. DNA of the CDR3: TGTGCCAGCAGCGTCCCAACAGGGCGGCTAGCCGAGACCCAGTACTTC. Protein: CASSVPTGRLAETQYF.

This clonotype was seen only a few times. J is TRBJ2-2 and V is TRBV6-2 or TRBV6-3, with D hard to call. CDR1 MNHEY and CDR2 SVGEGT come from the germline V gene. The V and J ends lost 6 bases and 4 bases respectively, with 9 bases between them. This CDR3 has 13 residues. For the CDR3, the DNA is TGTGCCAGCAGAGTTAGGGCCACCGGGGAGCTGTTTTTT. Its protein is CASRVRATGELFF.

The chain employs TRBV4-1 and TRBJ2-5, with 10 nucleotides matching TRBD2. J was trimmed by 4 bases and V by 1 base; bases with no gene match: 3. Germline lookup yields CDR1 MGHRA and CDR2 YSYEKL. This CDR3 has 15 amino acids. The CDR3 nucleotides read TGCGCCAGCAGCCAAGTAGGACTAGCGGCAGAGACCCAGTACTTC. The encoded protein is CASSQVGLAAETQYF.

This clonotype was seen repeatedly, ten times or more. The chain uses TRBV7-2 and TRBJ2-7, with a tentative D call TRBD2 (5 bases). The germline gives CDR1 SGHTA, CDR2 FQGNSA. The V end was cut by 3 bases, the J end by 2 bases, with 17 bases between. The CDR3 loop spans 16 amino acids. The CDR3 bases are TGTGCCAGCAGCTTTGTGCGGGTAATCGGTACCTACGAGCAGTACTTC. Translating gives CASSFVRVIGTYEQYF.

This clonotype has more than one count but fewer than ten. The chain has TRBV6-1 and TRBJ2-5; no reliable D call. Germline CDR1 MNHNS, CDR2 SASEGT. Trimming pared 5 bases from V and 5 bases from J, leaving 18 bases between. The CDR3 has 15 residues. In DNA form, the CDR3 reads TGTGCCAGCAGTCAGAGACCCCACCGGCGGGAGACCCAGTACTTC. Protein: CASSQRPHRRETQYF.

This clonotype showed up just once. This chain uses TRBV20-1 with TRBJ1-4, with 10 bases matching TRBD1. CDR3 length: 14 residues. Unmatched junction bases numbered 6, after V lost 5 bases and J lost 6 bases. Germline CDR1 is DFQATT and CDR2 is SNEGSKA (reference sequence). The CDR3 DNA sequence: TGCAGTGCTCTAGACGGGACAGGGGATGAAAAACTGTTTTTT. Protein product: CSALDGTGDEKLFF.

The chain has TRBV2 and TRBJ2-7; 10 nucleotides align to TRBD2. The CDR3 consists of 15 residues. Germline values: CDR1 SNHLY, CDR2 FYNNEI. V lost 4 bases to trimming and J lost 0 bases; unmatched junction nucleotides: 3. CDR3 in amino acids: CASSAGTSASYEQYF. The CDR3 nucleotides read TGTGCCAGCAGTGCCGGGACTAGCGCCTCCTACGAGCAGTACTTC.

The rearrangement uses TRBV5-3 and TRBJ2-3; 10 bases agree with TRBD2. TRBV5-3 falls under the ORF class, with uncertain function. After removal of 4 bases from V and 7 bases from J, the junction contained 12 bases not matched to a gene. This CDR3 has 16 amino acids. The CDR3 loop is CARSTGSGRATYTQYF. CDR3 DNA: TGTGCCAGAAGCACCGGGAGCGGGAGGGCCACCTATACGCAGTATTTT.

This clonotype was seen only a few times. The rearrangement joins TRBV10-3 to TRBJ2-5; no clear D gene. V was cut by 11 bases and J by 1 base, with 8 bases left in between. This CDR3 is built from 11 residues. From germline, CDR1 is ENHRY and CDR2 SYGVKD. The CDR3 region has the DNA TGTGCCGGTGGCGGCCAAGAGACCCAGTACTTC. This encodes CAGGGQETQYF.